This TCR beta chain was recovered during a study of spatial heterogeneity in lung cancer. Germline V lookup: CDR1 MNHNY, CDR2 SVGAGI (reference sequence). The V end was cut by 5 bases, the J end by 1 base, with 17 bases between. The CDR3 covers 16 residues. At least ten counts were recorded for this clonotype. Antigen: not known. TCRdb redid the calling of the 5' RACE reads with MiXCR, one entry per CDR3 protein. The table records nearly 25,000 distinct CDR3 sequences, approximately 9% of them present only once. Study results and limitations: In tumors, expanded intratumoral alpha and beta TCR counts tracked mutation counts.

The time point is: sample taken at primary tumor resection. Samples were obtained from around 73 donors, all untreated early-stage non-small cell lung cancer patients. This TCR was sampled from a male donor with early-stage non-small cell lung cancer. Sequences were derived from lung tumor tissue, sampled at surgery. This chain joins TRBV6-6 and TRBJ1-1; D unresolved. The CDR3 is CASSPRVTRENTEAFF. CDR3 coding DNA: TGTGCCAGCAGTCCTCGAGTCACCAGAGAGAACACTGAAGCTTTCTTT.